This section outlines one T cell receptor beta chain sequence together with its context. Its specific antigen is unknown. Germline is not matched at one junction end, which may reflect a read error. The data were obtained in a study of T cell responses to AZD1222 COVID-19 vaccine (dated by TCRdb to the early 2020s). For the wider study: AZD1222 recipients with second doses at about 4 weeks or about 12 weeks were pooled, because spike-specific TCR depth and breadth did not differ between schedules. A total of 230 to 250 trial participants underwent TCR sequencing, of whom 200 to 220 received two doses of AZD1222 and about 25 received two doses of the MenACWY control vaccine. Enrollment into the trials was organized by age into subgroups of 18-55, 56-69 and 70-plus years, and those subgroups contained roughly 150, 30 and 60 TCR-sequenced participants, respectively.

The CDR3 regions of human TCRbeta chains were analyzed by immunosequencing. Processing in the source paper ran as follows. Repertoire TCRs were matched against a reference library of SARS-CoV-2-specific TCRs generated with the MIRA antigen-specificity platform. Breadth was defined as the fraction of unique TCRs that were SARS-CoV-2-associated, and depth was defined as the fraction of total T cells that were SARS-CoV-2-associated. Using the MIRA data, each spike-specific TCR was assigned both to the spike region to which the TCR was reactive and to a CD4 or CD8 class. Log10-transformed breadth and depth values were compared by one-way ANOVA with Sidak's multiple comparisons tests. The table was pulled from immuneACCESS by TCRdb, which kept in-frame rearrangements only. Such tables lose some clones; where checked, under half of the loss comes from unresolved V genes, and the rest has no known cause. The V and J calls and clone size are taken from that table; D and trimming were inferred from the DNA. The sample contains approximately 97,000 clones, roughly 83% of them found a single time. About 15% of the sample is taken by the ten largest.

Taken with the paper, the label for time point translates to: baseline before first vaccination. Vaccinee samples came from UK trials COV001 and COV002, including a single-blind randomized controlled phase 2/3 trial of AZD1222 (ChAdOx1 nCoV-19) in healthy adults. For TCRbeta chain sequencing, PBMC samples were collected from trial participants at day 0 and at day 28 after the second dose. From a lookup of the germline V gene, CDR1 and CDR2 are SGHVS and FQNEAQ. The cysteine opens and the phenylalanine closes a CDR3 of 13 amino acids. Only the CDR3 portion is preserved as DNA: 39 bases, with reading frame beginning at the first base. The full study reports these points: The 56-69-year group was small, and its depth increase did not reach significance, likely because of low power. Reportedly, almost half of the unique spike-specific TCRs recognized epitopes lying outside the regions that are mutated in the B.1.351 and B.1.1.7 variants. Conclusions about previously exposed vaccinees are limited because only a handful of AZD1222 recipients were SARS-CoV-2 seropositive at baseline. After two AZD1222 doses, both the breadth and the depth of spike-specific TCRs were significantly higher than at day 0 and than in MenACWY recipients. The vaccine-associated CD4 TCRs covered the entire spike protein, and the dominant responses fell in regions 160-218 and 743-854. Because no day 14 peak-response samples were available, the repertoires could be characterized only after the peak T cell response. Most participants were white British and females outnumbered males, and the authors suggested that clonal diversity may have been underestimated.

The clonotype was recovered from an adult in good health. The sequence is built from TRBV7-8 and TRBJ1-3, with TRBD1 as a weak D call on 5 bases. The sample here was peripheral blood, taken on day 0 of AZD1222 vaccination. The CDR3 has the sequence CASSQGLVNPIYF. In nucleotide form, the sequence is TGTGCCAGCAGCCAGGGACTGGTAAACCCCATATATTTT.